This entry lists 12 T cell receptor beta chains sequenced from one sample in a study of T cell responses to AZD1222 COVID-19 vaccine. Sequencing was performed with immunoSEQ multiplex PCR; in TCRdb, only in-frame clones are kept and a portion is missing. Among over 45,000 clones, 65% to 80% were seen once, and the ten largest hold roughly 6.6%. Source: peripheral blood, taken on day 0 of AZD1222 vaccination. These receptors were collected from an adult in good health.

V is TRBV16 and J is TRBJ1-1; TRBD1 matches 9 bases. Germline V CDR1 and CDR2: KGHSY, FQNENV. The CDR3 length is 14 residues. The V segment lost 3 bases and the J segment 3 bases; nucleotides outside the gene matches: 2. The CDR3 nucleotides are TGTGCCAGCAGCCAGGGACAGGGTCACACTGAAGCTTTCTTT. Protein sequence: CASSQGQGHTEAFF.

V gene TRBV28 combines with J gene TRBJ1-6; weak D call: TRBD1 (6 bases). The CDR3 covers 14 residues. Germline-derived CDR1 and CDR2 are MDHEN and SYDVKM. Trimming took 3 bases from V and 7 from J, leaving 10 bases between them. The CDR3: CASSLGAQNSPLHF. The CDR3 coding sequence is TGTGCCAGCAGTTTGGGGGCACAGAATTCACCCCTCCACTTT.

The chain is built from TRBV28 and TRBJ1-1; TRBD1 might be the D (5 bases). This CDR3 has 15 amino acids. CDR1 is MDHEN and CDR2 is SYDVKM in the germline V gene. V was pared by 5 bases and J by 1 base, with 14 bases between. DNA of the CDR3: TGTGCCAGCAGTGCCTTCCCGGGGGGGAACACTGAAGCTTTCTTT. It is translated as CASSAFPGGNTEAFF. Drawing the rest from reference TRBV28 and TRBJ1-1, the complete variable domain is DVKVTQSSRYLVKRTGEKVFLECVQDMDHENMFWYRQDPGLGLRLIYFSYDVKMKEKGDIPEGYSVSREKKERFSLILESASTNQTSMYLCASSAFPGGNTEAFFGQGTRLTVV.

This chain joins TRBV6-6 and TRBJ1-5; 8 positions match TRBD1. Germline lookup yields CDR1 MNHNY and CDR2 SVGAGI (reference sequence). The CDR3 runs to 17 residues. V shed 5 bases and J 4 bases; nucleotides not matched to a gene: 13. This chain's CDR3 is CASSPPRGLISNQPQHF. The CDR3 coding sequence is TGTGCCAGCAGTCCGCCCAGGGGGCTAATATCAAATCAGCCCCAGCATTTT.

The J gene is TRBJ2-2, the V gene TRBV30, with 10 bases identical to TRBD2. CDR1 GTSNPN and CDR2 SVGIG come from the germline V gene (reference sequence). This CDR3 is 15 amino acids long. V dropped 1 base and J dropped 7; count of bases not matched to a gene: 6. CDR3: CAWSGRGLAIGELFF. The CDR3 coding sequence is TGTGCCTGGAGTGGAAGGGGACTAGCGATCGGGGAGCTGTTTTTT. Together with reference TRBV30 and TRBJ2-2, the CDR3 gives the full variable domain: SQTIHQWPATLVQPVGSPLSLECTVEGTSNPNLYWYRQAAGRGLQLLFYSVGIGQISSEVPQNLSASRPQDRQFILSSKKLLLSDSGFYLCAWSGRGLAIGELFFGEGSRLTVL.

The J gene is TRBJ1-5, the V gene TRBV5-1; D uncertain. With 0 bases removed from V and 5 bases from J, the gap between germline ends came to 9 bases. Germline CDR1 and CDR2: SGHRS and YFSETQ. This CDR3 has 14 amino acids. CDR3 sequence (DNA): TGCGCCAGCAGCTTGGGCGGAATAGATCAGCCCCAGCATTTT. As protein: CASSLGGIDQPQHF.

The chain carries TRBV28 and TRBJ2-7; TRBD1 matches at 9 bases. Germline V gene lookup returns CDR1 MDHEN and CDR2 SYDVKM. Losses at the gene ends were 4 bases for V and 5 bases for J; bases not matched to a gene: 9. CDR3 length equals 15 residues. The CDR3 spells CASSSQGASQDEQYF. CDR3 DNA: TGTGCCAGCAGTTCACAGGGGGCGAGTCAGGACGAGCAGTACTTC. Variable domain in full (rest from reference TRBV28 and TRBJ2-7): DVKVTQSSRYLVKRTGEKVFLECVQDMDHENMFWYRQDPGLGLRLIYFSYDVKMKEKGDIPEGYSVSREKKERFSLILESASTNQTSMYLCASSSQGASQDEQYFGPGTRLTVT.

This clone counts as medium-sized. This chain links TRBV11-3 with TRBJ2-2, with D possibly TRBD2 on 6 matching bases. The CDR3 totals 14 residues. The V gene lost 4 bases and the J gene lost 5 bases, with 11 bases spanning the gap. Germline V gene data show CDR1 as SGHNT and CDR2 as YENEEA. The CDR3 loop is CASSCEGGTGELFF. CDR3 sequence (DNA): TGTGCCAGCAGCTGTGAGGGAGGAACCGGGGAGCTGTTTTTT.

This clone was seen once. The rearrangement links TRBV29-1 to TRBJ2-5; D is unclear. Trimming took off 3 bases at V and 0 bases at J, with 5 bases between the two ends. Germline lookup yields CDR1 SQVTM and CDR2 ANQGSEA. The CDR3 is made up of 12 amino acids. CDR3 amino acids: CSVDRDQETQYF. The CDR3 region has the DNA TGCAGCGTTGACAGAGACCAAGAGACCCAGTACTTC.

This clone was picked up a small number of times. V is TRBV28 and J is TRBJ2-7, with D possibly being TRBD1 (6 bases). V lost 6 bases to trimming and J lost 3 bases, with 9 bases between them. The CDR3 spans 12 residues. The germline CDR1 and CDR2 sequences are MDHEN and SYDVKM. The CDR3 DNA is TGTGCCAGCAGCCGGACAGTCTACGAGCAGTACTTC. Its protein is CASSRTVYEQYF.

For the CDR3, the DNA is TGCGCCAGCAGACCTCGTCCACAGGGATATTATGGCTACACCTTC. This translates into CASRPRPQGYYGYTF. The V and J genes are TRBV10-1 and TRBJ1-2; D may be TRBD1 (6 bases). This CDR3 is 15 amino acids long. V dropped 6 bases and J dropped 5 bases, with 19 bases sitting between them. Germline CDR1 WNHNN, CDR2 SYGVQD (reference sequence).

The chain combines TRBV28 with TRBJ1-4; D remains ambiguous. Germline CDR1 is MDHEN and CDR2 is SYDVKM. V shed 7 bases and J shed 0 bases, with 15 bases lying between them. The CDR3 runs to 16 residues. The CDR3 DNA follows: TGTGCCAGCACTATTGACCCCCATGCAACTAATGAAAAACTGTTTTTT. Translating it yields CASTIDPHATNEKLFF.